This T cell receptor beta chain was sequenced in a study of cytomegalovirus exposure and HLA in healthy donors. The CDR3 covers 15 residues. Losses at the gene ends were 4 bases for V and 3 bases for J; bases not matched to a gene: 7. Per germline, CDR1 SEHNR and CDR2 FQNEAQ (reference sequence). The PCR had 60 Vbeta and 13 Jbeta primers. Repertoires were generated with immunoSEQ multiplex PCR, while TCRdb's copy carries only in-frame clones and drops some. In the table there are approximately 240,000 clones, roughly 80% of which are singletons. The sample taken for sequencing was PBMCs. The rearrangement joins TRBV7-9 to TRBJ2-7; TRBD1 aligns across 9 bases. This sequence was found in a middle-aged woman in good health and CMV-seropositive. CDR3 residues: CASSYPRTGDYEQYF. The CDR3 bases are TGTGCCAGCAGCTATCCCCGGACAGGGGACTACGAGCAGTACTTC.